These 18 T cell receptor beta chains were all obtained from the same sample, sequenced in a study of blood T cells in healthy people across ages. Using a J-beta primer mix together with a sample-barcoded 5' primer, a second PCR was run for roughly 7 to 11 cycles. TCRdb itself ran the 5' RACE reads through MiXCR, one entry per CDR3 protein. Of 1.4 million to 1.5 million distinct CDR3 sequences listed, around two fifths were seen once; the top ten hold roughly 7.9%. The specimen sequenced was blood. The receptor set was obtained from a woman aged 18-29 years in good health.

There are a few counts of this clonotype. This chain connects TRBV2 to TRBJ2-2; D uncertain. The CDR3 spans 12 residues. Germline-derived CDR1 and CDR2 are SNHLY and FYNNEI. Trimming removed 3 bases from V and 8 bases from J, with 7 bases in between. CDR3 coding DNA: TGTGCCAGCAGTGAGAGAGGTGGGGAGCTGTTTTTT. This translates into CASSERGGELFF.

The chain joins TRBV2 to TRBJ2-4; TRBD2 matches 7 bases. CDR3 length: 14 residues. Looked up from germline, CDR1 is SNHLY and CDR2 is FYNNEI. The V segment lost 5 bases and the J segment 3 bases; nucleotides outside the gene matches: 4. The CDR3 sequence: CASSPGEGKNIQYF. CDR3 coding DNA: TGTGCCAGCAGTCCCGGGGAGGGCAAAAACATTCAGTACTTC.

This clonotype appeared a few times. This rearrangement joins TRBV29-1 to TRBJ1-2, with D perhaps matching TRBD1 (6 bases). The CDR3 loop spans 11 amino acids. V was cut by 6 bases and J by 8 bases, with 13 bases left in between. Germline-derived CDR1 and CDR2 are SQVTM and ANQGSEA. The DNA of the CDR3 is TGCAGCGTGGGGGCCGGGACGGGCTACACCTTC. Translated: CSVGAGTGYTF.

This chain links TRBV27 with TRBJ1-5, with TRBD1 matching over 8 bases. J lost 4 bases, V lost 6 bases, and 11 bases had no gene match. This CDR3 contains 16 residues. Germline V gene lookup returns CDR1 MNHEY and CDR2 SMNVEV (reference sequence). In nucleotides, the CDR3 is TGTGCCAGCAGAGCCCTCTTTACAGGGGGTAATCAGCCCCAGCATTTT. Protein product: CASRALFTGGNQPQHF.

This clonotype has only a few counts. The CDR3: CASSLGDRLPFPSTDTQYF. The DNA of the CDR3 is TGTGCCAGCAGTTTAGGGGACAGGCTCCCTTTTCCTAGCACAGATACGCAGTATTTT. The chain uses TRBV12-3 or TRBV12-4 and TRBJ2-3; TRBD1 matches at 8 bases. The CDR3 spans 19 residues. Germline trimming cut 1 base from V and 0 bases from J; bases unmatched to any gene: 12.

For this clonotype: At one end, the junction sequence differs from germline, possibly due to a read error. The chain combines TRBV2 with TRBJ2-3, with 11 nucleotides matching TRBD1. From germline, CDR1 is SNHLY and CDR2 FYNNEI. CDR3 length: 17 residues. The CDR3 DNA reads as TGTGCCAGCATTCCTCCTCTCGGGACAGGGGGTACAGATGCGCAGTATTTT. It encodes CASIPPLGTGGTDAQYF.

This clonotype was found a few times. The V gene is TRBV5-1, the J gene TRBJ1-1, with D perhaps TRBD1 (6 bases). Trimming took off 4 bases at V and 1 base at J, with 11 bases between the two ends. CDR1 is SGHRS and CDR2 is YFSETQ in the germline V gene. The CDR3 runs to 14 residues. DNA for the CDR3: TGCGCCAGCAGCGCGGGACAAGCGAACACTGAAGCTTTCTTT. The encoded protein is CASSAGQANTEAFF.

The rearrangement links TRBV6-5 to TRBJ2-1; TRBD2 matches at 8 bases. Germline V gene sequence: CDR1 MNHEY, CDR2 SVGAGI. J lost 4 bases, V lost 2 bases, and 7 bases had no gene match. The CDR3 has 16 residues. This chain's CDR3 is CASSYQSGSRYNEQFF. CDR3 bases: TGTGCCAGCAGTTACCAAAGCGGGAGTCGTTACAATGAGCAGTTCTTC.

The chain uses TRBV20-1 and TRBJ2-1; D is undetermined. Germline assignment: CDR1 DFQATT and CDR2 SNEGSKA (reference sequence). Trimming cost V 0 bases and J 5 bases, with 11 bases left between them. This CDR3 is built from 14 residues. The CDR3 is CSARDPGSNNEQFF. The CDR3 DNA reads TGCAGTGCTAGAGATCCAGGTTCGAACAATGAGCAGTTCTTC.

The V gene is TRBV27, the J gene TRBJ1-4, with TRBD1 matching over 7 bases. The CDR3 is made up of 12 amino acids. Trimming removed 4 bases from V and 16 bases from J; junction bases left unmatched: 9. Germline V lookup: CDR1 MNHEY, CDR2 SMNVEV (reference sequence). CDR3 sequence reads: CASSSDRQGSFF. CDR3 nucleotides: TGTGCCAGCAGTTCAGACCGACAGGGATCGTTTTTT.

This clonotype showed up just a few times. The V call is TRBV9, the J call TRBJ2-7, with unresolved D. The CDR3 contains 14 residues. Trimming stripped 0 bases from V and 0 bases from J, with 7 bases between. CDR1 is SGDLS, CDR2 YYNGEE, per germline. Here the CDR3 DNA reads TGTGCCAGCAGCGTAGGGGTGAGCTCCTACGAGCAGTACTTC. It specifies CASSVGVSSYEQYF.

This clonotype was found a few times. The V and J genes are TRBV10-3 and TRBJ2-7; 9 nucleotides agree with TRBD1. Trimming cost V 5 bases and J 1 base; bases outside gene matches: 3. Per the germline V gene, CDR1 is ENHRY and CDR2 is SYGVKD. This CDR3 contains 14 residues. The CDR3 region has the DNA TGTGCCATCAGTCCCGACAGGGGGTCCTACGAGCAGTACTTC. This gives the protein CAISPDRGSYEQYF.

The CDR3 bases are TGTGCCAGCAGTTACCCGTGGACAGCCTCCTACGAGCAGTACTTC. It is translated as CASSYPWTASYEQYF. The rearrangement uses TRBV6-2 or TRBV6-3 and TRBJ2-7, with D tentatively TRBD1 (6 bases). Trimming left V 2 bases short and J 0 bases short, with 11 bases between. The CDR3 extends over 15 amino acids. Germline values: CDR1 MNHEY, CDR2 SVGEGT.

V usage is TRBV7-9 and J usage is TRBJ1-2; 8 positions match TRBD1. The CDR3 sequence is 15 residues long. Per the germline V gene, CDR1 is SEHNR and CDR2 is FQNEAQ (reference sequence). Losses at the gene ends were 6 bases for V and 2 bases for J; bases not matched to a gene: 8. Written as DNA, the CDR3 is TGTGCCAGCAGAAGACCGGGACAGGACAACTATGGCTACACCTTC. Protein product: CASRRPGQDNYGYTF.

This chain joins TRBV20-1 and TRBJ1-2; D not certain. Deletions cut 2 bases from V and 6 bases from J, with 7 bases between. This CDR3 is built from 11 residues. Germline loops: CDR1 DFQATT, CDR2 SNEGSKA (reference sequence). CDR3 bases: TGCAGTGCTAGACGGGTGGATGGCTACACCTTC. Encoded protein: CSARRVDGYTF.

The gene calls are TRBV5-1 and TRBJ1-4; no clear D gene. The CDR3 has 13 amino acids. V was cut by 5 bases and J by 4 bases, with 9 bases left in between. The germline V gene has CDR1 SGHRS and CDR2 YFSETQ. As DNA, the CDR3 is TGCGCCAGCAGGGAGCGGATTAATGAAAAACTGTTTTTT. It specifies CASRERINEKLFF.

Many counts were recorded for this clonotype. The chain carries TRBV5-1 and TRBJ2-4; a weak D match, TRBD1 (6 bases). V lost 4 bases and J 8 bases, leaving 13 bases between the germline ends. CDR1 is SGHRS, CDR2 YFSETQ, per germline. CDR3 length equals 13 residues. Here the CDR3 reads CASSRDNSDIQYF. CDR3 nucleotide sequence: TGCGCCAGCAGCCGGGACAATTCGGACATTCAGTACTTC.

This clonotype was observed a few times. CDR3 nucleotides: TGTGCCAGCAGCCCCCCCCTCGGGACAGACTACGAGCAGTACTTC. It is translated as CASSPPLGTDYEQYF. The chain joins TRBV7-9 to TRBJ2-4, with 7 bases matching TRBD1. The end of the DNA fits TRBJ2-7 better, so the J call may be wrong. Germline CDR1 is SEHNR and CDR2 is FQNEAQ (reference sequence). The length of the CDR3 is 15 residues.